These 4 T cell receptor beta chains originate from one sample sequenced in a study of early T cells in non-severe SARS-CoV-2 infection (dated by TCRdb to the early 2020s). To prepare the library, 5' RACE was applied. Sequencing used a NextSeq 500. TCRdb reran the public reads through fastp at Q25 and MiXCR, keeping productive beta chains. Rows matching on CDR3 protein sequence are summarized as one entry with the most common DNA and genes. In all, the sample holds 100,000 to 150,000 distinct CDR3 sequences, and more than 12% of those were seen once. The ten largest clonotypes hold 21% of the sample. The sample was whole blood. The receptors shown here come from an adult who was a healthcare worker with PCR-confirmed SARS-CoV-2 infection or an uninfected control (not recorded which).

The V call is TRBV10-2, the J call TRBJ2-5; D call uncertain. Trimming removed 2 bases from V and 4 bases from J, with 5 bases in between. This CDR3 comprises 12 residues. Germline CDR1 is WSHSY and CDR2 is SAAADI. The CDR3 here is CASSEARETQYF. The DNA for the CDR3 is TGCGCCAGCAGTGAGGCCCGAGAGACCCAGTACTTC.

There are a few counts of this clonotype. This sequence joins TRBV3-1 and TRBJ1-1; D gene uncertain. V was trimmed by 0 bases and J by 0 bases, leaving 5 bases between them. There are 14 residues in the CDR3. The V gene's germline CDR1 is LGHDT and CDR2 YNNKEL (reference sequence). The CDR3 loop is CASSQDQVNTEAFF. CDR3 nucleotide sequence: TGTGCCAGCAGCCAAGACCAGGTGAACACTGAAGCTTTCTTT.

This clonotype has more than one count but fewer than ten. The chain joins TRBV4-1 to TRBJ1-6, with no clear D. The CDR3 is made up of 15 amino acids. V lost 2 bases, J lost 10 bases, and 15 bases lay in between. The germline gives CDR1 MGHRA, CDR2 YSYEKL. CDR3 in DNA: TGCGCCAGCAGCCAACTTCTTCCGGCCGCCTCACCCCTCCACTTT. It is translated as CASSQLLPAASPLHF.

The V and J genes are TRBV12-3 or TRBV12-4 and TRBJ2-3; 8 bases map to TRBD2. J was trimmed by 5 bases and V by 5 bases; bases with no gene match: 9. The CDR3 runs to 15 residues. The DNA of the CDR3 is TGTGCCAGCAGTCCGCCGGGGACTAGAGGAGATACGCAGTATTTT. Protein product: CASSPPGTRGDTQYF.